The 32 T cell receptor beta chains below come from one sample, sequenced in a study of monozygotic twins with inflammatory bowel disease. TCRdb reworked the 5' RACE reads into one entry per CDR3 protein, no DNA. This sample's clone table lists more than 300,000 distinct CDR3 sequences. Material: blood. These receptors all come from a human donor with ulcerative colitis or Crohn's disease, or a healthy co-twin of an affected twin (not recorded which).

This chain uses TRBV6-2 or TRBV6-3 with TRBJ1-2. The CDR3 has 12 amino acids. Germline CDR1 is MNHEY and CDR2 is SVGEGT. CDR3: CASSYSSYGYTF.

J is TRBJ2-1 and V is TRBV12-3 or TRBV12-4. The CDR3 extends over 14 amino acids. The CDR3 reads CASKLRPSYNEQFF.

V and J are TRBV24-1 and TRBJ1-4; TCRdb names TRBD1, which stays unverified in the absence of DNA. This CDR3 region has 14 residues. CDR1 is KGHDR, CDR2 SFDVKD, per germline. The CDR3 reads CATSDPGDIEKLFF.

The chain couples TRBV7-3 to TRBJ2-3; TCRdb names TRBD2, which stays unverified in the absence of DNA. CDR3 length: 14 amino acids. Germline V lookup: CDR1 SGHTA, CDR2 FQGTGA. CDR3 sequence reads: CASSIRAGTDTQYF. Full variable domain (rest looked up from reference TRBV7-3 and TRBJ2-3): GAGVSQTPSNKVTEKGKYVELRCDPISGHTALYWYRQSLGQGPEFLIYFQGTGAADDSGLPNDRFFAVRPEGSVSTLKIQRTERGDSAVYLCASSIRAGTDTQYFGPGTRLTVL.

The V call is TRBV20-1, the J call TRBJ2-2. The CDR3 contains 13 residues. From germline, CDR1 is DFQATT and CDR2 SNEGSKA (reference sequence). This CDR3 is CSARDGVVGELFF.

The V gene is TRBV5-1, the J gene TRBJ1-1. This CDR3 has 16 amino acids. Germline assignment: CDR1 SGHRS and CDR2 YFSETQ. The CDR3 loop is CASSSDLREMNTEAFF.

This rearrangement joins TRBV6-1 to TRBJ2-1. This CDR3 contains 14 residues. CDR1 is MNHNS and CDR2 is SASEGT in the germline V gene. CDR3 loop: CASSTRPKYNEQFF.

The genes are TRBV29-1 and TRBJ1-2. The CDR3 loop spans 13 amino acids. Germline V CDR1 and CDR2: SQVTM, ANQGSEA. CDR3 residues: CSSTLGEGYGYTF.

This chain uses TRBV19 with TRBJ2-7. The CDR3 contains 13 residues. Germline assignment: CDR1 LNHDA and CDR2 SQIVND (reference sequence). CDR3 residues: CASSPSDGYEQYF.

The V gene is TRBV7-6, the J gene TRBJ2-7; TCRdb proposes TRBD1, but this gene call is untestable without DNA. Germline CDR1 SGHVS, CDR2 FNYEAQ. The CDR3 sequence is 18 residues long. The CDR3 protein is CASSFLGQGPRRGGEQYF.

The chain carries TRBV20-1 and TRBJ2-7; TCRdb returns TRBD1, unconfirmable since there is no DNA. In germline, CDR1 is DFQATT, CDR2 SNEGSKA (reference sequence). The CDR3 spans 14 residues. This chain's CDR3 is CSARFPGGVYEQYF.

The chain links TRBV3-1 to TRBJ1-1; the D gene TCRdb calls, TRBD1, cannot be checked with no DNA. The CDR3 contains 17 residues. Per the germline V gene, CDR1 is LGHDT and CDR2 is YNNKEL (reference sequence). The CDR3 sequence: CASSQFWTPEFSTEAFF.

The J gene is TRBJ2-2, the V gene TRBV7-7. Germline lookup yields CDR1 SSHAT and CDR2 FNYEAQ (reference sequence). CDR3 length: 15 residues. The CDR3 protein is CASSLGRQNTGELFF. Variable domain in full (rest from reference TRBV7-7 and TRBJ2-2): GAGVSQSPRYKVTKRGQDVTLRCDPISSHATLYWYQQALGQGPEFLTYFNYEAQPDKSGLPSDRFSAERPEGSISTLTIQRTEQRDSAMYRCASSLGRQNTGELFFGEGSRLTVL.

The V call is TRBV28, the J call TRBJ2-5; TCRdb picks TRBD1, but there is no DNA to check that call. CDR3 length equals 14 residues. Germline lookup yields CDR1 MDHEN and CDR2 SYDVKM. CDR3 sequence reads: CASSFTLSRETQYF.

This chain uses TRBV4-2 with TRBJ1-1; TCRdb's assignment of TRBD1 cannot be checked, as there is no DNA. Germline CDR1 reads LGHNA; CDR2 reads YNFKEQ. This CDR3 comprises 15 residues. The chain's CDR3 is CASSQDPGVGAEAFF.

The gene calls are TRBV12-3 or TRBV12-4 and TRBJ1-5; as DNA is missing, the TRBD1 call by TCRdb cannot be tested. The CDR3 has 15 amino acids. The CDR3 is CASSQTGTGHQPQHF.

The V gene is TRBV5-1, the J gene TRBJ2-5; TCRdb's D call, TRBD1, is unchecked because there is no DNA. The germline V gene encodes CDR1 SGHRS and CDR2 YFSETQ. This CDR3 is 14 amino acids long. CDR3 sequence reads: CASSFGTSQETQYF. Complete variable domain (other parts from reference TRBV5-1 and TRBJ2-5): KAGVTQTPRYLIKTRGQQVTLSCSPISGHRSVSWYQQTPGQGLQFLFEYFSETQRNKGNFPGRFSGRQFSNSRSEMNVSTLELGDSALYLCASSFGTSQETQYFGPGTRLLVL.

The chain employs TRBV25-1 and TRBJ2-5; TCRdb reports TRBD1, a call that lacks DNA to check it against. This CDR3 has 15 residues. From germline, CDR1 is MGHDK and CDR2 SYGVNS. The CDR3 sequence: CASSGRGAQGKTQYF.

This CDR3 is CASSRSGANVLTF. The rearrangement uses TRBV12-3 or TRBV12-4 and TRBJ2-6. CDR3 length: 13 residues.

The V gene is TRBV11-2, the J gene TRBJ2-1. The CDR3 is made up of 14 amino acids. CDR1 is SGHAT, CDR2 FQNNGV, per germline. CDR3 protein: CASSLISRVNEQFF.

The V gene is TRBV5-6, the J gene TRBJ2-7; lacking DNA, the TRBD1 call made by TCRdb goes unchecked. The CDR3 spans 14 residues. Germline V gene sequence: CDR1 SGHDT, CDR2 YYEEEE. The CDR3 sequence is CASRRQVGTYEQYF. Full variable domain (rest looked up from reference TRBV5-6 and TRBJ2-7): DAGVTQSPTHLIKTRGQQVTLRCSPKSGHDTVSWYQQALGQGPQFIFQYYEEEERQRGNFPDRFSGHQFPNYSSELNVNALLLGDSALYLCASRRQVGTYEQYFGPGTRLTVT.

J is TRBJ1-5 and V is TRBV7-2. Germline values: CDR1 SGHTA, CDR2 FQGNSA. The CDR3 length is 14 residues. The CDR3 sequence is CASSLGVSNQPQHF.

The chain combines TRBV12-3 or TRBV12-4 with TRBJ2-4; without DNA, the TCRdb call of TRBD1 cannot be checked. CDR3 length: 17 amino acids. CDR3 residues: CASSPNSGTRAKNIQYF.

The gene calls are TRBV6-5 and TRBJ2-5. In germline, CDR1 is MNHEY, CDR2 SVGAGI. The CDR3 has 14 residues. The CDR3 here is CASSYGLNQETQYF.

V gene TRBV5-1 combines with J gene TRBJ2-1; TCRdb reports TRBD2, a call that lacks DNA to check it against. The CDR3 is made up of 15 amino acids. CDR1 and CDR2 from the germline V gene are SGHRS and YFSETQ. This CDR3 is CASSLVAGSYNEQFF. Together with reference TRBV5-1 and TRBJ2-1, the CDR3 gives the full variable domain: KAGVTQTPRYLIKTRGQQVTLSCSPISGHRSVSWYQQTPGQGLQFLFEYFSETQRNKGNFPGRFSGRQFSNSRSEMNVSTLELGDSALYLCASSLVAGSYNEQFFGPGTRLTVL.

V usage is TRBV18 and J usage is TRBJ1-2. In germline, CDR1 is KGHSH, CDR2 LQKENI. The CDR3 spans 14 residues. The CDR3 is CASSPPTPNYGYTF.

The chain uses TRBV7-2 and TRBJ2-2; TCRdb's D call of TRBD1 is untestable without DNA. The germline CDR1 and CDR2 sequences are SGHTA and FQGNSA. The CDR3 has 14 amino acids. The CDR3 spells CASSADREKGELFF.

This sequence joins TRBV7-2 and TRBJ1-1; lacking DNA, the TRBD1 call made by TCRdb goes unchecked. Germline V gene sequence: CDR1 SGHTA, CDR2 FQGNSA. The CDR3 is made up of 11 amino acids. The CDR3 loop is CASSFGQGAFF.

This CDR3 reads CASSSSRTGDGEQFF. The chain links TRBV7-2 to TRBJ2-1; TCRdb calls TRBD1, which cannot be checked without DNA. From germline, CDR1 is SGHTA and CDR2 FQGNSA. The CDR3 extends over 15 amino acids.

V is TRBV5-1 and J is TRBJ2-3. This CDR3 is 13 amino acids long. The germline CDR1 and CDR2 sequences are SGHRS and YFSETQ. The CDR3 reads CASSSGSTDTQYF.

The chain employs TRBV7-8 and TRBJ2-5; TCRdb outputs TRBD2, but without DNA this stays unchecked. Germline CDR1 is SGHVS and CDR2 is FQNEAQ. CDR3 length: 16 residues. The CDR3 is CASSAGLAGGSETQYF.

The V and J genes are TRBV6-2 or TRBV6-3 and TRBJ2-3; TCRdb gives TRBD1 as the D gene, but with no DNA this cannot be confirmed. The length of the CDR3 is 15 residues. The germline V gene has CDR1 MNHEY and CDR2 SVGEGT. The CDR3 region is CASRIQGIITDTQYF.